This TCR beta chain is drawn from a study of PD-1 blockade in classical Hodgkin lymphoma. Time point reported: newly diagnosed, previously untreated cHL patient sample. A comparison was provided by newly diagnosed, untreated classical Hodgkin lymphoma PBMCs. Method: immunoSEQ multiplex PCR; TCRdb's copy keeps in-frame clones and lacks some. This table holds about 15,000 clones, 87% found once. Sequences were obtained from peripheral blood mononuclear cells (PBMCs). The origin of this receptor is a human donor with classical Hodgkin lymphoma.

Here the CDR3 reads CASRETGGGEKLFF. DNA of the CDR3: TGTGCCAGTAGAGAGACAGGGGGCGGTGAAAAACTGTTTTTT. This chain joins TRBV19 and TRBJ1-4, with 10 bases lining up with TRBD1. CDR3 size: 14 residues. The germline V gene encodes CDR1 LNHDA and CDR2 SQIVND (reference sequence). V was clipped by 6 bases and J by 7 bases; unmatched bases: 5.